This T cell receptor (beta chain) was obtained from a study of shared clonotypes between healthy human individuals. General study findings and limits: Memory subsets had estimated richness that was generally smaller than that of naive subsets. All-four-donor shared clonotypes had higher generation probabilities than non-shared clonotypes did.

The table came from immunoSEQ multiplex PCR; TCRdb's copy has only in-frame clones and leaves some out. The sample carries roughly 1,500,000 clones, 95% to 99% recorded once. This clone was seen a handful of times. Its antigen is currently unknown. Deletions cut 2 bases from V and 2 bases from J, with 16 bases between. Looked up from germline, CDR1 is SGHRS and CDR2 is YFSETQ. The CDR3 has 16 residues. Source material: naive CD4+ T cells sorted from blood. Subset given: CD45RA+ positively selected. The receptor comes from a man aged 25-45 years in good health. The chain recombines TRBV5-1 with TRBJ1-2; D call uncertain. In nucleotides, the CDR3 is TGCGCCAGCAGCTTCCTACCAGGCGTCATCAACTATGGCTACACCTTC. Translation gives CASSFLPGVINYGYTF.